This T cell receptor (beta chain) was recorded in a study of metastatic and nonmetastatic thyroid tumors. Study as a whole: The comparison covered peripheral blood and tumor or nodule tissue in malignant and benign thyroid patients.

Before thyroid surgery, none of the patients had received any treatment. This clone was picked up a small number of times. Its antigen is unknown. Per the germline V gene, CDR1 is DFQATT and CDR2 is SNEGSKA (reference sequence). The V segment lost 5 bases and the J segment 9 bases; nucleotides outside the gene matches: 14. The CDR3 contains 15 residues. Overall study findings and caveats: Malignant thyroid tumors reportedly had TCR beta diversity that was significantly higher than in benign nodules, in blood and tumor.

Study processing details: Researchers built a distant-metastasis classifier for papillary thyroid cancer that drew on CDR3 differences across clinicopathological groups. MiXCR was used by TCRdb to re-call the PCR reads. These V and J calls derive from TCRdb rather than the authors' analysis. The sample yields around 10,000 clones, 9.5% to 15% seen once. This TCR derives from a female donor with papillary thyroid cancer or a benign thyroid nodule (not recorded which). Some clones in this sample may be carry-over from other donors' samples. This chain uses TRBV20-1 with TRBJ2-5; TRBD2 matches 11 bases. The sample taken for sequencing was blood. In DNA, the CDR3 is TGCAGTGCTGGGGATAGCGGGGGGGCCGATGAGGCCCAGTACTTC. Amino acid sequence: CSAGDSGGADEAQYF.